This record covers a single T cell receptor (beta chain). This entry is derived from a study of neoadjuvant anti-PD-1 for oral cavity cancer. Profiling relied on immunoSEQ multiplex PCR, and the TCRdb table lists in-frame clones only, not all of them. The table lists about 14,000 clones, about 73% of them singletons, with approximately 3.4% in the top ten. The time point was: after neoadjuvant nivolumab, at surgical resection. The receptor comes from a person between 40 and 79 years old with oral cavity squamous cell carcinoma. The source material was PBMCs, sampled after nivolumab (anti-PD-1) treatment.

DNA of the CDR3: TGTGCCAGCAGCACAGCCGGGCCCGAGGGAAACACCATATATTTT. It codes for CASSTAGPEGNTIYF. V usage is TRBV9 and J usage is TRBJ1-3; D is unclear. CDR1 is SGDLS and CDR2 is YYNGEE in the germline V gene. This CDR3 has 15 residues. The germline V and J ends were trimmed by 4 bases and 4 bases, with 15 bases remaining between them.